The 30 T cell receptor beta chains below all came from one sample that was sequenced in a study of post-analysis software for immune sequencing data. Findings of the study overall: When patients were compared with controls, about five TRBV segments were more frequent, TRBV5-6, TRBV5-1 and TRBV20-1 among them.

The TCR beta cDNA libraries contained unique molecular identifiers. TCRdb itself ran the PCR reads through MiXCR, one entry per CDR3 protein. This sample has roughly 800,000 distinct CDR3 sequences, with roughly half found just once. No antigen has been identified for these receptors. Sample: blood. The receptors derive from a girl under 18 with multiple sclerosis.

This clonotype has just a few counts. The V and J genes are TRBV5-1 and TRBJ1-2; D uncertain. The CDR3 loop spans 13 amino acids. The germline CDR1 and CDR2 sequences are SGHRS and YFSETQ. V lost 0 bases and J lost 8, with 11 bases in between. The CDR3 sequence: CASSLGHLEGYTF. The CDR3 DNA is TGCGCCAGCAGCTTGGGGCATCTCGAGGGCTACACCTTC. Full variable domain (missing parts from reference TRBV5-1 and TRBJ1-2): KAGVTQTPRYLIKTRGQQVTLSCSPISGHRSVSWYQQTPGQGLQFLFEYFSETQRNKGNFPGRFSGRQFSNSRSEMNVSTLELGDSALYLCASSLGHLEGYTFGSGTRLTVV.

V usage is TRBV7-2 and J usage is TRBJ2-3; TRBD2 matches 11 bases. The trim removed 4 bases at V and 4 bases at J, leaving 10 bases unmatched. The germline V gene has CDR1 SGHTA and CDR2 FQGNSA. The CDR3 is 17 amino acids. The CDR3 loop reads CASSSVPSGRWADTQYF. CDR3 nucleotides: TGTGCCAGCAGCTCGGTTCCTAGCGGGAGGTGGGCAGATACGCAGTATTTT.

This clonotype appeared a few times. The rearrangement links TRBV5-1 to TRBJ2-4; D is possibly TRBD1 or TRBD2 (6 bases each). The J call is uncertain, as TRBJ2-7 better fits the DNA end. The length of the CDR3 is 15 residues. CDR1 SGHRS and CDR2 YFSETQ come from the germline V gene. The CDR3 spells CASSARRGEGYEQYF. In DNA form, the CDR3 reads TGCGCCAGCAGCGCGCGGAGGGGGGAAGGATACGAGCAGTACTTC.

The chain couples TRBV2 to TRBJ2-2, with 7 bases fitting TRBD2. Germline CDR1 reads SNHLY; CDR2 reads FYNNEI. With 6 bases clipped from V and 2 bases from J, the junction kept 6 bases outside the gene matches. This CDR3 contains 15 residues. CDR3 in DNA: TGTGCCAGCAGCATGACTAGCTTAAACACCGGGGAGCTGTTTTTT. Amino acid sequence: CASSMTSLNTGELFF.

J is TRBJ2-5 and V is TRBV29-1; 10 bases are a match to TRBD1. The J call may be faulty, since TRBJ2-7 better matches the DNA end. Per germline, CDR1 SQVTM and CDR2 ANQGSEA. This CDR3 is built from 15 residues. The CDR3 DNA reads TGCAGCGTTGAAGATCGTGGGACAGGGGTATACGAGCAGTACTTC. It yields the protein CSVEDRGTGVYEQYF.

V and J are TRBV6-9 and TRBJ1-1; D gene ambiguous. This CDR3 contains 12 residues. Looked up from germline, CDR1 is MNHGY and CDR2 is SVAAGI. The V end lost 8 bases, the J end lost 4 bases, and 11 bases lay between the germline ends. In DNA form, the CDR3 reads TGTGCCAGCGTTACGGGGAGCACTGAAGCTTTCTTT. Translation gives CASVTGSTEAFF.

The chain couples TRBV20-1 to TRBJ2-1; D may be TRBD1 (6 bases). Germline CDR1 and CDR2: DFQATT and SNEGSKA (reference sequence). Deletions cut 3 bases from V and 3 bases from J, with 21 bases between. The CDR3 has 17 amino acids. The CDR3 DNA follows: TGCAGTGCTAGTGGAACCCCCGGGACACCATACTACAATGAGCAGTTCTTC. This encodes CSASGTPGTPYYNEQFF.

The chain couples TRBV7-2 to TRBJ2-1; TRBD2 might be the D (6 bases). CDR3 size: 15 residues. The germline CDR1 and CDR2 sequences are SGHTA and FQGNSA. The V and J ends lost 0 bases and 5 bases respectively, with 11 bases between them. The chain's CDR3 is CASSLAPGGNNEQFF. In DNA, the CDR3 is TGTGCCAGCAGCTTAGCGCCGGGCGGGAACAATGAGCAGTTCTTC.

This clonotype showed up just a few times. The chain couples TRBV20-1 to TRBJ2-7; 7 positions match TRBD2. The CDR3 loop spans 13 amino acids. In germline, CDR1 is DFQATT, CDR2 SNEGSKA (reference sequence). The J segment lost 4 bases and the V segment lost 6 bases, leaving 9 bases of the junction unmatched. CDR3 in DNA: TGCAGTGCCCCCCACGGGGGGACGTACGAGCAGTACTTC. It translates to CSAPHGGTYEQYF.

This clonotype was seen a few times. The chain recombines TRBV5-1 with TRBJ2-5; unclear D gene. Germline CDR1 and CDR2: SGHRS and YFSETQ. The CDR3 is 14 amino acids. V lost 0 bases to trimming and J lost 5 bases, with 11 bases between them. The CDR3 here is CASSLVSGRETQYF. CDR3 nucleotides: TGCGCCAGCAGCTTGGTTTCGGGTCGGGAGACCCAGTACTTC.

This chain uses TRBV7-9 with TRBJ2-1; perhaps TRBD2 as D (5 bases). The CDR3 totals 13 residues. The germline gives CDR1 SEHNR, CDR2 FQNEAQ (reference sequence). The germline V and J ends were trimmed by 3 bases and 5 bases, with 8 bases remaining between them. The CDR3 protein is CASSFNGDNEQFF. The CDR3 nucleotides are TGTGCCAGCAGCTTCAACGGGGACAATGAGCAGTTCTTC.

The chain combines TRBV12-3 or TRBV12-4 with TRBJ1-2; 7 positions agree with TRBD1. V shed 6 bases and J 4 bases; nucleotides not matched to a gene: 5. The CDR3 loop spans 13 amino acids. CDR3 amino acids: CASRRGQFYGYTF. In nucleotides, the CDR3 is TGTGCCAGCAGGAGGGGACAGTTCTATGGCTACACCTTC.

The CDR3 is CSAPRRAGPQETQYF. DNA for the CDR3: TGCAGTGCTCCCCGACGGGCAGGGCCTCAAGAGACCCAGTACTTC. The rearrangement joins TRBV20-1 to TRBJ2-5; tentatively, D is TRBD1 (5 bases). The CDR3 length is 15 residues. V was shortened by 5 bases and J by 2 bases, with 18 bases between the two germline ends. The germline V gene has CDR1 DFQATT and CDR2 SNEGSKA (reference sequence).

The chain recombines TRBV9 with TRBJ2-5, with unresolved D. The ends were cut back, 0 bases at V and 2 bases at J, with 11 bases in the middle. The CDR3 totals 15 residues. Per the germline V gene, CDR1 is SGDLS and CDR2 is YYNGEE. The chain's CDR3 is CASSVVGQAQETQYF. The CDR3 region has the DNA TGTGCCAGCAGCGTAGTGGGTCAGGCGCAAGAGACCCAGTACTTC.

To note about this clonotype: At one end, the junction sequence differs from germline, possibly due to a read error. The CDR3 DNA sequence: TGCGCCAGCAGCCAAGCATTGAGTGAACAACTGTTTTTT. Residues: CASSQALSEQLFF. The rearrangement links TRBV4-1 to TRBJ1-4; no firm D call. This CDR3 comprises 13 residues. CDR1 is MGHRA, CDR2 YSYEKL, per germline.

The chain joins TRBV29-1 to TRBJ1-2; 7 bases line up with TRBD1. CDR1 and CDR2 (germline): SQVTM, ANQGSEA. V gave up 5 bases and J gave up 6 bases; unmatched junction bases: 12. This CDR3 comprises 14 residues. The chain's CDR3 is CSVSLTGANDGYTF. CDR3 coding DNA: TGCAGCGTTTCCTTAACAGGGGCGAATGATGGCTACACCTTC.

This chain connects TRBV7-3 to TRBJ1-2; D is ambiguous. Trimming removed 0 bases at V and 3 bases at J, with 17 bases between. CDR1 and CDR2 (germline): SGHTA, FQGTGA. This CDR3 has 17 amino acids. CDR3: CASSLTTGSRLDYGYTF. The CDR3 DNA sequence: TGTGCCAGCAGCTTAACGACGGGATCCCGTCTTGACTATGGCTACACCTTC.

This clonotype has more than one count but fewer than ten. The rearrangement links TRBV29-1 to TRBJ2-4, with 7 nucleotides matching TRBD1. Germline V gives CDR1 SQVTM, CDR2 ANQGSEA. The junction had 3 bases not matched to a gene; V was cut back by 6 bases and J by 4 bases. This CDR3 has 12 residues. The CDR3 region has the DNA TGCAGCGTGAGGGACAGAAAAAACATTCAGTACTTC. It yields the protein CSVRDRKNIQYF.

This chain uses TRBV6-6 with TRBJ2-4; D is undetermined. Germline loops: CDR1 MNHNY, CDR2 SVGAGI (reference sequence). V was trimmed by 4 bases and J by 12 bases, leaving 10 bases between them. The CDR3 contains 11 residues. CDR3 bases: TGTGCCAGCAGTTCCACGGTACCTCAGTACTTC. This encodes CASSSTVPQYF.

A few counts support this clonotype. This chain connects TRBV29-1 to TRBJ1-2, with 7 bases fitting TRBD1. The trim removed 5 bases at V and 8 bases at J, leaving 11 bases unmatched. The CDR3 is 13 amino acids. Per germline, CDR1 SQVTM and CDR2 ANQGSEA. The CDR3 loop is CSVPRGRVRGYTF. DNA for the CDR3: TGCAGCGTTCCTAGGGGGCGGGTGCGGGGCTACACCTTC. Filled out from reference TRBV29-1 and TRBJ1-2, the complete variable domain reads SAVISQKPSRDICQRGTSLTIQCQVDSQVTMMFWYRQQPGQSLTLIATANQGSEATYESGFVIDKFPISRPNLTFSTLTVSNMSPEDSSIYLCSVPRGRVRGYTFGSGTRLTVV.

The CDR3 region has the DNA TGCGCCAGCAGCCAATGGCGACGGGAGACCCAGTACTTC. Encoded protein: CASSQWRRETQYF. The chain couples TRBV4-1 to TRBJ2-5; D call uncertain. The V gene's germline CDR1 is MGHRA and CDR2 YSYEKL. V was trimmed by 2 bases and J by 5 bases, leaving 9 bases between them. The CDR3 length is 13 residues.

The V call is TRBV6-5, the J call TRBJ2-1; 7 bases agree with TRBD2. Germline loops: CDR1 MNHEY, CDR2 SVGAGI. V shed 1 base and J 10 bases; nucleotides not matched to a gene: 4. The length of the CDR3 is 13 residues. The CDR3 sequence: CASSYYPSGEQFF. The CDR3, as DNA: TGTGCCAGCAGTTACTACCCTAGCGGAGAGCAGTTCTTC.

The rearrangement uses TRBV4-1 and TRBJ1-1, with 7 nucleotides matching TRBD1. Trimming took 2 bases from V and 1 from J; bases not matched to a gene: 10. Germline loops: CDR1 MGHRA, CDR2 YSYEKL. This CDR3 comprises 17 residues. In DNA, the CDR3 is TGCGCCAGCAGCCAATTAATCCGGGACAGCTCGAACACTGAAGCTTTCTTT. This codes for CASSQLIRDSSNTEAFF.

The chain employs TRBV5-1 and TRBJ2-5; D is undetermined. Per the germline V gene, CDR1 is SGHRS and CDR2 is YFSETQ. The length of the CDR3 is 14 residues. Trimming took off 0 bases at V and 13 bases at J, with 19 bases between the two ends. In DNA, the CDR3 is TGCGCCAGCAGCTTGGAGGGTGGGTCCTACGAGCGGTACTTC. Translated, it gives CASSLEGGSYERYF. The whole variable domain, remainder taken from reference TRBV5-1 and TRBJ2-5, is KAGVTQTPRYLIKTRGQQVTLSCSPISGHRSVSWYQQTPGQGLQFLFEYFSETQRNKGNFPGRFSGRQFSNSRSEMNVSTLELGDSALYLCASSLEGGSYERYFGPGTRLLVL.

The CDR3 DNA reads as TGTGCCAGCAGCGTAGGAGCCCGCGCGACGGATACGCAGTATTTT. Translation: CASSVGARATDTQYF. The chain employs TRBV9 and TRBJ2-3; D not resolved. This CDR3 spans 15 amino acids. Trimming took 0 bases from V and 6 from J, leaving 14 bases between them. CDR1 SGDLS and CDR2 YYNGEE come from the germline V gene.

The chain joins TRBV5-1 to TRBJ2-5; TRBD2 matches at 10 bases. The J segment lost 9 bases and the V segment lost 4 bases, leaving 6 bases of the junction unmatched. The CDR3 is made up of 13 amino acids. Germline V gene data show CDR1 as SGHRS and CDR2 as YFSETQ. In DNA form, the CDR3 reads TGCGCCAGCAGCCTAGGGACTAGCGAGGCCCAGTACTTC. This encodes CASSLGTSEAQYF.

For the CDR3, the DNA is TGCAGCAAGGACAAGGGGCTGAAGGACGATCAGCCCCAGCATTTT. This encodes CSKDKGLKDDQPQHF. The V gene is TRBV29-1, the J gene TRBJ1-5; possibly TRBD1 for D (5 bases). The germline V gene encodes CDR1 SQVTM and CDR2 ANQGSEA. This CDR3 contains 15 residues. V was clipped by 8 bases and J by 5 bases, with 22 bases between them. Supplemented by reference TRBV29-1 and TRBJ1-5, the full variable domain reads SAVISQKPSRDICQRGTSLTIQCQVDSQVTMMFWYRQQPGQSLTLIATANQGSEATYESGFVIDKFPISRPNLTFSTLTVSNMSPEDSSIYLCSKDKGLKDDQPQHFGDGTRLSIL.

The sample holds a few counts of this clonotype. The chain combines TRBV15 with TRBJ2-7, with 8 bases that match TRBD1. V gave up 1 base and J gave up 2 bases; unmatched junction bases: 1. The length of the CDR3 is 14 residues. CDR1 and CDR2 from the germline V gene are LNHNV and YYDKDF (reference sequence). CDR3 nucleotide sequence: TGTGCCACCAGCAGAGGGACAGGGACCTACGAGCAGTACTTC. Its protein is CATSRGTGTYEQYF.

CDR3 DNA sequence: TGCGCCAGCAGCTTGGGTGGACAGGTGAACACTGAAGCTTTCTTT. Its protein is CASSLGGQVNTEAFF. The rearrangement links TRBV5-1 to TRBJ1-1; 7 bases fit TRBD1. Germline V gives CDR1 SGHRS, CDR2 YFSETQ. Losses at the gene ends were 0 bases for V and 0 bases for J; bases not matched to a gene: 2. There are 15 residues in the CDR3.

This sequence joins TRBV7-9 and TRBJ1-2, with D tentatively TRBD1 (6 bases). Trimming removed 8 bases from V and 0 bases from J, with 13 bases in between. This CDR3 contains 14 residues. Per the germline V gene, CDR1 is SEHNR and CDR2 is FQNEAQ (reference sequence). DNA of the CDR3: TGTGCCAGCCCCTCGGACAGCCCTAACTATGGCTACACCTTC. As protein: CASPSDSPNYGYTF.